Reported below is one T cell receptor beta chain. What it binds is unknown. This record comes from a study of cytomegalovirus exposure and HLA in healthy donors. Findings and limits, study-wide: A later analysis linked a missense variant in DCLRE1C to the trimming of TCR beta V and J genes. Among the CMV-associated chains, three were confirmed in vitro as specific for CMV antigens.

60 Vbeta and 13 Jbeta primers were used in PCR. Some clones are missing from TCRdb's copy, which holds only in-frame ones; the method was immunoSEQ multiplex PCR. This repertoire shows fewer than 200,000 clones, roughly four fifths found once; its top ten account for less than 0.9%. Germline trimming cut 6 bases from V and 5 bases from J; bases unmatched to any gene: 6. Germline values: CDR1 MNHEY, CDR2 SMNVEV (reference sequence). CDR3 length: 14 residues. The sequenced sample was PBMCs. The chain is built from TRBV27 and TRBJ2-1; TRBD1 aligns across 8 bases. This sequence originates from a female donor in good health and CMV-seronegative. In nucleotides, the CDR3 is TGTGCCAGCAGCCCCGGGACAGGACACAATGAGCAGTTCTTC. This encodes CASSPGTGHNEQFF.